This entry lists 31 T cell receptor beta chains sequenced from one sample in a study of blood T cells in healthy people across ages. Through a sample-barcoded 5' primer and a J-beta primer mix, a second PCR was run for roughly 7 to 11 cycles. TCRdb redid the calling of the 5' RACE reads with MiXCR, one entry per CDR3 protein. The profile shows some 700,000 distinct CDR3 sequences, over 20% of them singletons. Sequencing input: blood. These TCRs come from a man aged 65 to 79 in good health.

This clonotype was recorded a few times. CDR3 sequence reads: CASSLEGSHYGYTF. DNA for the CDR3: TGTGCCAGCAGTTTGGAGGGTTCCCACTATGGCTACACCTTC. V is TRBV12-3 or TRBV12-4 and J is TRBJ1-2; D call uncertain. Trimming shortened V by 3 bases and J by 3 bases, and 11 bases separated the two germline ends. The CDR3 is 14 residues long.

The J gene is TRBJ2-5, the V gene TRBV6-1; TRBD2 is a possible D gene (5 bases). The CDR3 is 12 amino acids. CDR1 is MNHNS and CDR2 is SASEGT in the germline V gene. Trimming pared 2 bases from V and 9 bases from J, leaving 10 bases between. CDR3 bases: TGTGCCAGCAGTGAACCCGGGGTGGCCCAGTACTTC. The encoded protein is CASSEPGVAQYF.

The rearrangement uses TRBV10-3 and TRBJ2-3; D is possibly TRBD1 or TRBD2 (5 bases each). Germline V gene lookup returns CDR1 ENHRY and CDR2 SYGVKD. The CDR3 totals 12 residues. Trimming stripped 3 bases from V and 6 bases from J, with 7 bases between. The CDR3 region is CAISDGADTQYF. CDR3 coding DNA: TGTGCCATCAGTGACGGGGCCGATACGCAGTATTTT.

V gene TRBV20-1 combines with J gene TRBJ2-3, with D uncertain. Trimming pared 2 bases from V and 1 base from J, leaving 13 bases between. The CDR3 contains 15 residues. Germline values: CDR1 DFQATT, CDR2 SNEGSKA (reference sequence). CDR3 in DNA: TGCAGTGCTAGACCGTCGAACATGGGCACAGATACGCAGTATTTT. This gives the protein CSARPSNMGTDTQYF.

This clonotype was picked up a small number of times. V gene TRBV12-3 or TRBV12-4 combines with J gene TRBJ2-1, with TRBD2 matching over 14 bases. Unmatched junction bases numbered 2, after V lost 10 bases and J lost 6 bases. The CDR3 has 13 residues. CDR3 DNA sequence: TGTGCCACTGGGACTAGCGGGAGCAATGAGCAGTTCTTC. Translation gives CATGTSGSNEQFF.

The chain links TRBV3-1 to TRBJ1-2, with D possibly matching TRBD1 (5 bases). Germline V gene sequence: CDR1 LGHDT, CDR2 YNNKEL (reference sequence). CDR3 length equals 13 residues. V gave up 1 base and J gave up 8 bases, with 11 bases separating them. CDR3 sequence: CASSQVVKGGYTF. Here the CDR3 DNA reads TGTGCCAGCAGCCAAGTCGTGAAGGGGGGCTACACCTTC.

In its sample, this clonotype was seen a few times. The conserved closing phenylalanine or tryptophan is absent in this CDR3, likely reflecting a read error. The V call is TRBV5-4, the J call TRBJ2-5; 8 bases match TRBD1. Unmatched junction bases numbered 10, after V lost 4 bases and J lost 5 bases. The CDR3 length is 15 residues. Germline V gene data show CDR1 as SGHNT and CDR2 as YYREEE (reference sequence). DNA for the CDR3: TGTGCCAGCAGCACCTCGGACAGGGTTTGGGAGACCCAGTACCTC. This gives the protein CASSTSDRVWETQYL.

A note on this clonotype: A read error may produce the germline difference seen at one junction end. This chain links TRBV7-6 with TRBJ1-1; TRBD1 might be the D (6 bases). Looked up from germline, CDR1 is SGHVS and CDR2 is FNYEAQ. This CDR3 spans 14 amino acids. The CDR3 loop reads CASREGGGATEAFF. The CDR3 nucleotides read TGCGCCAGCCGAGAGGGTGGGGGGGCGACTGAAGCTTTCTTT.

By share of the sample, this clonotype is large (0.1 to 1%). The chain employs TRBV7-9 and TRBJ2-1, with 7 nucleotides matching TRBD1. With V trimmed by 6 bases and J by 6 bases, 2 bases remained unmatched. This CDR3 is built from 12 residues. CDR1 SEHNR and CDR2 FQNEAQ come from the germline V gene (reference sequence). CDR3 DNA: TGTGCCAGCAGGACAGGGTCCAATGAGCAGTTCTTC. Translation: CASRTGSNEQFF.

This chain connects TRBV30 to TRBJ2-3, with D hard to call. CDR1 is GTSNPN, CDR2 SVGIG, per germline (reference sequence). Trimming removed 7 bases at V and 2 bases at J, with 10 bases between. There are 12 residues in the CDR3. DNA for the CDR3: TGTGCCTCTAAGACATCCACAGATACGCAGTATTTT. Its translation is CASKTSTDTQYF.

This clonotype was counted a few times. V gene TRBV28 combines with J gene TRBJ1-4; the match to TRBD1 covers 8 bases. V shed 6 bases and J 8 bases; nucleotides not matched to a gene: 8. The V gene's germline CDR1 is MDHEN and CDR2 SYDVKM. CDR3 length: 14 amino acids. Written as DNA, the CDR3 is TGTGCCAGCAGAAACGCAGGGGGCGGCGAAAAACTGTTTTTT. Translated, it gives CASRNAGGGEKLFF.

This clonotype was picked up a small number of times. The chain employs TRBV3-1 and TRBJ1-1; 7 bases are shared with TRBD1. V lost 4 bases, J lost 0 bases, and 14 bases stayed unmatched. Germline V lookup: CDR1 LGHDT, CDR2 YNNKEL (reference sequence). The CDR3 has 18 residues. This CDR3 is CASSRGTARYPLNTEAFF. Written as DNA, the CDR3 is TGTGCCAGCAGCCGTGGGACAGCCCGATACCCCTTGAACACTGAAGCTTTCTTT. Variable domain in full (rest from reference TRBV3-1 and TRBJ1-1): DTAVSQTPKYLVTQMGNDKSIKCEQNLGHDTMYWYKQDSKKFLKIMFSYNNKELIINETVPNRFSPKSPDKAHLNLHINSLELGDSAVYFCASSRGTARYPLNTEAFFGQGTRLTVV.

The V call is TRBV5-1, the J call TRBJ2-4, with 11 positions matching TRBD1. J lost 10 bases, V lost 3 bases, and 6 bases had no gene match. Looked up from germline, CDR1 is SGHRS and CDR2 is YFSETQ. CDR3 length equals 14 residues. This CDR3 is CASSSGGQGGIQYF. Here the CDR3 DNA reads TGCGCCAGCAGCTCAGGGGGACAGGGGGGAATTCAGTACTTC.

CDR3 sequence reads: CSASRQGFGVNTEAFF. DNA of the CDR3: TGCAGTGCGAGTCGACAGGGGTTTGGGGTGAACACTGAAGCTTTCTTT. The gene calls are TRBV20-1 and TRBJ1-1; the match to TRBD1 covers 8 bases. The CDR3 has 16 residues. Germline V lookup: CDR1 DFQATT, CDR2 SNEGSKA (reference sequence). The ends lost 6 bases at V and 0 bases at J; junction bases unmatched: 12.

A few counts support this clonotype. The chain is built from TRBV6-2 or TRBV6-3 and TRBJ1-5; weak D call: TRBD1 (5 bases). V shed 3 bases and J shed 11 bases, with 23 bases lying between them. The CDR3 spans 16 residues. In germline, CDR1 is MNHEY, CDR2 SVGEGT. Here the CDR3 reads CASSYAAEGLLGAQHF. The CDR3 coding sequence is TGTGCCAGCAGTTATGCGGCAGAAGGTCTACTAGGGGCCCAGCATTTT.

This clonotype was counted a few times. The V gene is TRBV28, the J gene TRBJ1-3; no clear D. The CDR3 totals 14 residues. The V and J ends lost 5 bases and 2 bases respectively, with 10 bases between them. Germline CDR1 reads MDHEN; CDR2 reads SYDVKM. In nucleotides, the CDR3 is TGTGCCAGCAGTCGGACGAGCACTGGAAACACCATATATTTT. Protein product: CASSRTSTGNTIYF.

In its sample, this clonotype was seen a few times. The chain recombines TRBV18 with TRBJ1-5, with TRBD1 matching over 8 bases. The CDR3 runs 13 residues. Germline trimming cut 8 bases from V and 4 bases from J; bases unmatched to any gene: 4. Germline assignment: CDR1 KGHSH and CDR2 LQKENI. This CDR3 is CASGTGTNQPQHF. Written as DNA, the CDR3 is TGTGCCAGCGGGACAGGTACTAATCAGCCCCAGCATTTT.

This clonotype was counted between two and nine times. The chain links TRBV15 to TRBJ1-5, with a tentative D call TRBD1 (6 bases). The germline V and J ends were trimmed by 8 bases and 9 bases, with 17 bases remaining between them. The CDR3 sequence is 13 residues long. From germline, CDR1 is LNHNV and CDR2 YYDKDF (reference sequence). Here the CDR3 DNA reads TGTGCCACCCAGCCGGACAGATTATGGCCCCAGCATTTT. This codes for CATQPDRLWPQHF.

This clonotype came up a few times. This sequence joins TRBV6-6 and TRBJ2-7, with 7 bases identical to TRBD2. With V trimmed by 5 bases and J by 7 bases, 8 bases remained unmatched. Germline CDR1 reads MNHNY; CDR2 reads SVGAGI (reference sequence). The CDR3 sequence is 13 residues long. The CDR3 DNA follows: TGTGCCAGCAGTCTACTAGCGTCGGGAGAGCAGTACTTC. Protein: CASSLLASGEQYF.

The CDR3 sequence is CSVDGVLYGYTF. CDR3 DNA: TGCAGCGTTGATGGAGTTCTCTATGGCTACACCTTC. This chain joins TRBV29-1 and TRBJ1-2; D is uncertain. V shed 3 bases and J shed 4 bases, with 9 bases lying between them. The CDR3 sequence is 12 residues long. Looked up from germline, CDR1 is SQVTM and CDR2 is ANQGSEA.

V usage is TRBV27 and J usage is TRBJ2-3; D ambiguous. Germline assignment: CDR1 MNHEY and CDR2 SMNVEV (reference sequence). This CDR3 is built from 14 residues. V lost 1 base to trimming and J lost 5 bases, with 10 bases between them. CDR3: CASSLWAAVDTQYF. CDR3 coding DNA: TGTGCCAGCAGTTTATGGGCGGCGGTAGATACGCAGTATTTT.

The J gene is TRBJ2-4, the V gene TRBV27; the D is unclear. V dropped 4 bases and J dropped 6 bases, with 13 bases sitting between them. The CDR3 has 14 amino acids. Germline V gives CDR1 MNHEY, CDR2 SMNVEV (reference sequence). CDR3 residues: CASSSLGQLNIQYF. Written as DNA, the CDR3 is TGTGCCAGCAGTTCCCTCGGGCAGTTAAACATTCAGTACTTC.

This clonotype was counted between two and nine times. The rearrangement links TRBV20-1 to TRBJ1-1; 11 bases align to TRBD1. V lost 1 base and J lost 4; bases outside the gene matches: 8. Germline V gives CDR1 DFQATT, CDR2 SNEGSKA (reference sequence). The CDR3 covers 16 residues. CDR3 sequence reads: CSARVMGQGEGTEAFF. In nucleotides, the CDR3 is TGCAGTGCTAGAGTGATGGGACAGGGGGAGGGCACTGAAGCTTTCTTT.

This chain uses TRBV2 with TRBJ1-5, with 9 bases aligning to TRBD1. There are 17 residues in the CDR3. V shed 8 bases, J shed 3 bases, and the junction held 14 bases outside the gene matches. Germline V lookup: CDR1 SNHLY, CDR2 FYNNEI. The DNA of the CDR3 is TGTGCCAGCGTACCGGGACAGGGTTCCATATTCAATCAGCCCCAGCATTTT. Protein product: CASVPGQGSIFNQPQHF.

This clonotype was seen only a few times. V gene TRBV5-5 combines with J gene TRBJ1-6; 9 bases are shared with TRBD1. The CDR3 is 15 residues long. Per the germline V gene, CDR1 is SGHKS and CDR2 is YYEKEE (reference sequence). The J segment lost 10 bases and the V segment lost 4 bases, leaving 9 bases of the junction unmatched. In nucleotides, the CDR3 is TGTGCCAGCAGCCCCAGGGACAGGGCTAGCTCACCCCTCCACTTT. This codes for CASSPRDRASSPLHF.

The V call is TRBV30, the J call TRBJ2-4; D call uncertain. This CDR3 is built from 13 residues. Germline lookup yields CDR1 GTSNPN and CDR2 SVGIG (reference sequence). Between the trimmed V and J ends, which lost 8 bases and 7 bases, there was a span of 18 bases. The CDR3 loop reads CAVNCPDSNIQYF. The CDR3 DNA sequence: TGTGCCGTCAACTGTCCGGATTCTAACATTCAGTACTTC.

The V and J genes are TRBV3-1 and TRBJ2-7, with 10 bases aligning to TRBD1. This CDR3 comprises 14 residues. The V gene's germline CDR1 is LGHDT and CDR2 YNNKEL (reference sequence). The V gene end was trimmed by 6 bases and the J gene end by 3 bases; junction bases not matched to a gene: 5. The CDR3 region is CASSPGQGIYEQYF. CDR3 DNA: TGTGCCAGCAGTCCGGGACAGGGGATCTACGAGCAGTACTTC.

This clonotype has a count of ten or more. V is TRBV3-1 and J is TRBJ2-3; 7 nucleotides align to TRBD2. Trimming at V came to 4 bases and at J to 4 bases, leaving 11 bases not matched to a gene. CDR1 LGHDT and CDR2 YNNKEL come from the germline V gene (reference sequence). The CDR3 has 16 residues. CDR3 coding DNA: TGTGCCAGCAGCCGTGTGACCTCGGGAGGTTCAGATACGCAGTATTTT. Translation: CASSRVTSGGSDTQYF.

The V and J genes are TRBV12-3 or TRBV12-4 and TRBJ2-5; 10 bases align to TRBD2. Unmatched junction bases numbered 6, after V lost 6 bases and J lost 5 bases. CDR3 length equals 14 residues. The CDR3: CASRSGLALETQYF. In DNA form, the CDR3 reads TGTGCCAGCAGGTCGGGACTAGCGTTGGAGACCCAGTACTTC.

In its sample, this clonotype was seen many times. The CDR3 nucleotides read TGTGCCAGCAGCGCAGACAGGGCAGGTTATAATGAGCAGTTCTTC. Translated: CASSADRAGYNEQFF. This chain links TRBV7-2 with TRBJ2-1, with 7 bases identical to TRBD1. The CDR3 has 15 amino acids. Trimming cost V 5 bases and J 7 bases; bases outside gene matches: 11. The V gene's germline CDR1 is SGHTA and CDR2 FQGNSA. Drawing the rest from reference TRBV7-2 and TRBJ2-1, the complete variable domain is GAGVSQSPSNKVTEKGKDVELRCDPISGHTALYWYRQSLGQGLEFLIYFQGNSAPDKSGLPSDRFSAERTGGSVSTLTIQRTQQEDSAVYLCASSADRAGYNEQFFGPGTRLTVL.

This chain joins TRBV28 and TRBJ2-1; 10 positions match TRBD2. Germline CDR1 MDHEN, CDR2 SYDVKM. The CDR3 runs 16 residues. The V segment lost 5 bases and the J segment 3 bases; nucleotides outside the gene matches: 7. The CDR3 is CASSIPGTSVYNEQFF. Here the CDR3 DNA reads TGTGCCAGCAGTATACCCGGGACTAGCGTCTACAATGAGCAGTTCTTC.